This T cell receptor beta chain derives from a study of T cell changes during pregnancy in multiple sclerosis. V lost 0 bases and J 6 bases, leaving 14 bases between the germline ends. Germline V CDR1 and CDR2: ENHRY, SYGVKD. The CDR3 runs to 15 residues. TCRdb's table, derived via immunoSEQ multiplex PCR, lists solely in-frame clones and lacks some. The table lists approximately 41,000 clones, roughly 93% of them singletons. The chain combines TRBV10-3 with TRBJ1-2; D might be TRBD1 (5 bases). The source was CD4+ T cells from peripheral blood mononuclear cells, collected in the second trimester of pregnancy. The source is a female donor with multiple sclerosis, enrolled in a pregnancy study. CDR3 DNA: TGTGCCATCAGTGAGTCGAGGCAGCTCAGGGATGGCTACACCTTC. Translating gives CAISESRQLRDGYTF.